The 30 T cell receptor beta chains listed next were all sequenced from one sample in a study of blood T cell repertoires in COVID-19. TCRdb keeps only in-frame clones here, not all; method: immunoSEQ multiplex PCR. Among roughly 280,000 clones listed, around 90% were seen once. Material: PBMCs or T cells enriched from blood (not recorded which). These receptors were taken from a middle-aged man who had been exposed to COVID-19.

J is TRBJ1-5 and V is TRBV19, with 7 positions matching TRBD1. The germline CDR1 and CDR2 sequences are LNHDA and SQIVND (reference sequence). CDR3 length equals 17 residues. J gave up 0 bases and V 7 bases, and 12 bases lay outside the gene matches. The CDR3 bases are TGTGCCAGTAACTCCCCGACAGGGACCTATAGCAATCAGCCCCAGCATTTT. Translating it yields CASNSPTGTYSNQPQHF.

This sequence joins TRBV28 and TRBJ2-5; 7 bases are a match to TRBD1. Germline values: CDR1 MDHEN, CDR2 SYDVKM. The CDR3 length is 16 residues. With V trimmed by 5 bases and J by 5 bases, 14 bases remained unmatched. The DNA for the CDR3 is TGTGCCAGCAGTCTCGAACAGGGGAAAGTGGAGGAGACCCAGTACTTC. This sequence encodes CASSLEQGKVEETQYF.

The CDR3: CASSYSGTGHAGYTF. In DNA form, the CDR3 reads TGTGCCAGCAGTTATTCCGGGACAGGCCATGCCGGCTACACCTTC. The J gene is TRBJ1-2, the V gene TRBV2; 8 bases fit TRBD1. The CDR3 contains 15 residues. Germline CDR1 is SNHLY and CDR2 is FYNNEI. Trimming took 5 bases from V and 8 from J; bases not matched to a gene: 13.

The chain is built from TRBV10-3 and TRBJ1-2; no reliable D call. Trimming shortened V by 3 bases and J by 6 bases, and 17 bases separated the two germline ends. The CDR3 has 15 residues. Germline loops: CDR1 ENHRY, CDR2 SYGVKD. CDR3 region: CAISERPGFLDGYTF. The CDR3 DNA reads TGTGCCATCAGTGAACGTCCGGGGTTTCTTGATGGCTACACCTTC.

This chain links TRBV19 with TRBJ2-3; 14 nucleotides match TRBD2. Germline lookup yields CDR1 LNHDA and CDR2 SQIVND (reference sequence). The CDR3 spans 15 residues. V lost 6 bases to trimming and J lost 5 bases; unmatched junction nucleotides: 4. The CDR3 coding sequence is TGTGCCAGTAGGCGACTAGCGGGAGGGCAAGATACGCAGTATTTT. Its translation: CASRRLAGGQDTQYF. The full variable domain, completed using reference TRBV19 and TRBJ2-3, is DGGITQSPKYLFRKEGQNVTLSCEQNLNHDAMYWYRQDPGQGLRLIYYSQIVNDFQKGDIAEGYSVSREKKESFPLTVTSAQKNPTAFYLCASRRLAGGQDTQYFGPGTRLTVL.

Concerning this clone: The identical CDR3 is also encoded by other nucleotide sequences in the sample. The J gene is TRBJ2-7, the V gene TRBV28; 11 positions agree with TRBD2. The CDR3 covers 14 residues. Germline CDR1 is MDHEN and CDR2 is SYDVKM. V was clipped by 2 bases and J by 4 bases; unmatched bases: 1. The CDR3 spells CASSLTSGSYEQYF. In nucleotides, the CDR3 is TGTGCCAGCAGTTTAACTAGCGGGAGTTACGAGCAGTACTTC. Variable domain in full (rest from reference TRBV28 and TRBJ2-7): DVKVTQSSRYLVKRTGEKVFLECVQDMDHENMFWYRQDPGLGLRLIYFSYDVKMKEKGDIPEGYSVSREKKERFSLILESASTNQTSMYLCASSLTSGSYEQYFGPGTRLTVT.

The chain is built from TRBV12-3 or TRBV12-4 and TRBJ2-7; the D gene is possibly TRBD2 (5 bases). V lost 6 bases and J 4 bases, leaving 13 bases between the germline ends. The CDR3 covers 13 residues. CDR3 sequence: CASSRSPGYEQYF. The CDR3, as DNA: TGTGCCAGCAGCCGCTCGCCGGGATACGAGCAGTACTTC.

The rearrangement joins TRBV3-1 (or the pseudogene TRBV3-2) to TRBJ2-2, with 7 bases that match TRBD1. V dropped 4 bases and J dropped 4; count of bases not matched to a gene: 9. The CDR3 consists of 16 residues. The germline CDR1 and CDR2 sequences are LGHDT and YNNKEL (reference sequence). DNA for the CDR3: TGTGCCAGCAGCCCCTGGGACAGAATCTTCACCGGGGAGCTGTTTTTT. Protein: CASSPWDRIFTGELFF.

The chain joins TRBV29-1 to TRBJ2-2, with 7 bases that match TRBD1. Trimming removed 6 bases from V and 0 bases from J; junction bases left unmatched: 4. There are 14 residues in the CDR3. Germline CDR1 reads SQVTM; CDR2 reads ANQGSEA. The CDR3 spells CSVDRDPNTGELFF. CDR3 DNA sequence: TGCAGCGTCGACAGGGACCCGAACACCGGGGAGCTGTTTTTT.

This rearrangement joins TRBV7-2 to TRBJ2-7, with D unresolved. V lost 5 bases, J lost 3 bases, and 20 bases lay in between. The CDR3 loop spans 16 amino acids. Germline CDR1 SGHTA, CDR2 FQGNSA. The CDR3 spells CASSLDAVHGFYEQYF. For the CDR3, the DNA is TGTGCCAGCAGCCTTGACGCGGTCCATGGATTCTACGAGCAGTACTTC.

V usage is TRBV12-3 or TRBV12-4 and J usage is TRBJ1-4; D is uncertain. Trimming took 7 bases from V and 5 from J, leaving 8 bases between them. CDR3 length equals 12 residues. The CDR3 reads CASKQPNEKLFF. The DNA for the CDR3 is TGTGCCAGCAAACAGCCCAATGAAAAACTGTTTTTT.

V usage is TRBV5-6 and J usage is TRBJ2-7; 7 bases match TRBD1. CDR3 length equals 13 residues. The J segment lost 3 bases and the V segment lost 3 bases, leaving 3 bases of the junction unmatched. Germline V CDR1 and CDR2: SGHDT, YYEEEE. The CDR3 region has the DNA TGTGCCAGCAGCTCGACAGGGAACTACGAGCAGTACTTC. It specifies CASSSTGNYEQYF.

The CDR3 DNA follows: TGTGCCAGCAGTTTATCGACTAGCGGGGTCTACGAGCAGTACTTC. Translated, it gives CASSLSTSGVYEQYF. The chain couples TRBV27 to TRBJ2-7, with 11 bases fitting TRBD2. The germline gives CDR1 MNHEY, CDR2 SMNVEV (reference sequence). Trimming removed 0 bases from V and 3 bases from J; junction bases left unmatched: 1. This CDR3 is built from 15 residues.

This chain uses TRBV27 with TRBJ1-6; 8 bases agree with TRBD1. The CDR3 has 15 residues. Looked up from germline, CDR1 is MNHEY and CDR2 is SMNVEV (reference sequence). With V trimmed by 6 bases and J by 4 bases, 5 bases remained unmatched. The CDR3 loop is CASRQGAMYNSPLHF. The CDR3 region has the DNA TGTGCCAGCAGGCAGGGGGCTATGTATAATTCACCCCTCCACTTT.

The chain couples TRBV30 to TRBJ1-1; no reliable D call. Per the germline V gene, CDR1 is GTSNPN and CDR2 is SVGIG (reference sequence). V lost 5 bases, J lost 0 bases, and 7 bases lay in between. The CDR3 extends over 12 amino acids. The CDR3 loop is CAWGRVNTEAFF. CDR3 in DNA: TGTGCCTGGGGCCGGGTGAACACTGAAGCTTTCTTT.

This clone was observed a single time. This rearrangement joins TRBV27 to TRBJ1-1; TRBD1 might be the D (5 bases). The CDR3 covers 14 residues. Per the germline V gene, CDR1 is MNHEY and CDR2 is SMNVEV (reference sequence). V dropped 5 bases and J dropped 5 bases, with 15 bases sitting between them. CDR3 sequence reads: CASSLTQEGTEAFF. In DNA form, the CDR3 reads TGTGCCAGCAGTCTAACCCAGGAGGGGACTGAAGCTTTCTTT.

This chain joins TRBV14 and TRBJ2-3; TRBD2 matches 9 bases. This CDR3 is 16 amino acids long. The germline V gene has CDR1 SGHDN and CDR2 FVKESK. Trimming cost V 4 bases and J 4 bases; bases outside gene matches: 9. CDR3 residues: CASSPLAGDGSDTQYF. Here the CDR3 DNA reads TGTGCCAGCAGCCCATTAGCGGGAGACGGGTCAGATACGCAGTATTTT.

The V gene is TRBV7-9, the J gene TRBJ2-3; TRBD1 might be the D (6 bases). The germline CDR1 and CDR2 sequences are SEHNR and FQNEAQ (reference sequence). V lost 6 bases to trimming and J lost 2 bases, with 12 bases between them. This CDR3 has 14 amino acids. CDR3: CASRLGQLTDTQYF. The CDR3 DNA reads as TGTGCCAGCAGACTCGGACAGCTCACAGATACGCAGTATTTT.

V is TRBV5-8 and J is TRBJ2-3, with D uncertain. The germline V gene encodes CDR1 SGHTS and CDR2 YDEGEE. V gave up 3 bases and J gave up 6 bases, with 17 bases separating them. The CDR3 is made up of 15 amino acids. The CDR3 loop reads CASSWIPQRMDTQYF. The CDR3 region has the DNA TGTGCCAGCAGCTGGATACCACAGAGAATGGATACGCAGTATTTT.

The chain carries TRBV28 and TRBJ2-5, with 7 bases matching TRBD1. The CDR3 spans 14 residues. Trimming cost V 7 bases and J 4 bases; bases outside gene matches: 9. Germline V gives CDR1 MDHEN, CDR2 SYDVKM. The CDR3 DNA reads as TGTGCCAGCAACTCGGGGCACAGGGGAGAGACCCAGTACTTC. Its translation is CASNSGHRGETQYF.

This clone was recorded only once. The rearrangement joins TRBV7-9 to TRBJ2-5; TRBD2 agrees at 15 bases. The germline CDR1 and CDR2 sequences are SEHNR and FQNEAQ (reference sequence). The ends lost 4 bases at V and 5 bases at J; junction bases unmatched: 5. CDR3 length equals 16 residues. The CDR3, as DNA: TGTGCCAGCAGCTGGGGACTAGCGGGAGGTTTGGAGACCCAGTACTTC. Protein sequence: CASSWGLAGGLETQYF.

This sequence joins TRBV27 and TRBJ1-6; TRBD1 aligns across 9 bases. Per the germline V gene, CDR1 is MNHEY and CDR2 is SMNVEV (reference sequence). V lost 6 bases, J lost 7 bases, and 7 bases stayed unmatched. The CDR3 extends over 15 amino acids. CDR3 in DNA: TGTGCCAGCAGCGAAAGGGACAGGGCGAATTCACCCCTCCACTTT. Protein product: CASSERDRANSPLHF.

The chain combines TRBV7-8 with TRBJ2-1; TRBD2 aligns across 10 bases. The length of the CDR3 is 15 residues. Germline CDR1 and CDR2: SGHVS and FQNEAQ. V was clipped by 6 bases and J by 8 bases; unmatched bases: 10. The CDR3 DNA is TGTGCCAGCAGGCTTCTAGCGGGGGATAAATATGAGCAGTTCTTC. Translation gives CASRLLAGDKYEQFF.

CDR3 DNA: TGCAGCGTTGATCCCCTAGCGGGACGCACAGATACGCAGTATTTT. Its translation: CSVDPLAGRTDTQYF. The rearrangement uses TRBV29-1 and TRBJ2-3, with TRBD2 identical over 9 bases. There are 15 residues in the CDR3. The V and J ends lost 3 bases and 1 base, in that order; junction bases with no gene match: 5. CDR1 and CDR2 (germline): SQVTM, ANQGSEA.

The chain couples TRBV28 to TRBJ2-5, with D uncertain. Germline CDR1 MDHEN, CDR2 SYDVKM. V was pared by 6 bases and J by 5 bases, with 10 bases between. The CDR3 length is 12 residues. In nucleotides, the CDR3 is TGTGCCAGCAGCCGTACCCGGGAGACCCAGTACTTC. This gives the protein CASSRTRETQYF.

The chain employs TRBV28 and TRBJ2-7, with D perhaps matching TRBD1 (6 bases). There are 13 residues in the CDR3. V was cut by 1 base and J by 5 bases, with 9 bases left in between. Germline lookup yields CDR1 MDHEN and CDR2 SYDVKM. The CDR3 DNA follows: TGTGCCAGCAGTTTATCAGGGGCCAACGAGCAGTACTTC. This encodes CASSLSGANEQYF.

The CDR3 is CASSLRTAGGPQETQYF. Written as DNA, the CDR3 is TGTGCCAGCAGCTTGAGAACAGCGGGAGGGCCGCAAGAGACCCAGTACTTC. V gene TRBV5-6 combines with J gene TRBJ2-5, with TRBD2 identical over 10 bases. The V gene end was trimmed by 1 base and the J gene end by 2 bases; junction bases not matched to a gene: 8. CDR3 length: 17 amino acids. Germline-derived CDR1 and CDR2 are SGHDT and YYEEEE. The complete variable domain, with remaining parts taken from reference TRBV5-6 and TRBJ2-5, reads DAGVTQSPTHLIKTRGQQVTLRCSPKSGHDTVSWYQQALGQGPQFIFQYYEEEERQRGNFPDRFSGHQFPNYSSELNVNALLLGDSALYLCASSLRTAGGPQETQYFGPGTRLLVL.

In nucleotides, the CDR3 is TGCGCCAGCAGTGAGGCAGGGGAAAGTTCACCCCTCCACTTT. Translated: CASSEAGESSPLHF. The chain employs TRBV10-2 and TRBJ1-6, with D possibly TRBD1 on 6 matching bases. The CDR3 has 14 amino acids. The germline V gene has CDR1 WSHSY and CDR2 SAAADI. V was shortened by 2 bases and J by 9 bases, with 11 bases between the two germline ends.

V gene TRBV7-2 combines with J gene TRBJ1-4; weak D call: TRBD1 (6 bases). Trimming stripped 1 base from V and 0 bases from J, with 6 bases between. Germline V gives CDR1 SGHTA, CDR2 FQGNSA. There are 15 residues in the CDR3. The CDR3 loop is CASSLDRATNEKLFF. The CDR3 region has the DNA TGTGCCAGCAGCTTAGACAGGGCAACTAATGAAAAACTGTTTTTT.

This sequence joins TRBV10-3 and TRBJ1-2; maybe TRBD1 (6 bases). Trimming removed 0 bases at V and 2 bases at J, with 10 bases between. CDR1 is ENHRY and CDR2 is SYGVKD in the germline V gene. This CDR3 region has 15 residues. In nucleotides, the CDR3 is TGTGCCATCAGTGAGTCGTTACAGGGAAACTATGGCTACACCTTC. It specifies CAISESLQGNYGYTF.